A single sample gave rise to the 3 T cell receptor beta chains below, sequenced in a study of cytomegalovirus exposure and HLA in healthy donors. Libraries were prepared by immunoSEQ multiplex PCR; TCRdb keeps only in-frame clonotypes and omits some of them. The sample holds more than 45,000 clones, around 90% seen once. The sequencing sample was made of PBMCs. The origin of the receptors is a woman aged 25 to 39 in good health and CMV-seronegative.

The chain has TRBV4-3 and TRBJ2-2, with D possibly TRBD2 on 5 matching bases. The CDR3 covers 18 residues. V dropped 0 bases and J dropped 0 bases, with 14 bases sitting between them. Germline-derived CDR1 and CDR2 are LGHNA and YSLEER. The CDR3: CASSQEPPPGTNTGELFF. CDR3 nucleotide sequence: TGCGCCAGCAGCCAAGAACCCCCCCCGGGGACGAACACCGGGGAGCTGTTTTTT.

This chain links TRBV6-5 with TRBJ1-5, with 7 nucleotides matching TRBD1. From germline, CDR1 is MNHEY and CDR2 SVGAGI. This CDR3 is 14 amino acids long. V dropped 4 bases and J dropped 7; count of bases not matched to a gene: 7. In DNA, the CDR3 is TGTGCCAGCAGTTCGACAGGGAGTAGCCAGCCCCAGCATTTT. It translates to CASSSTGSSQPQHF.

DNA for the CDR3: TGTGCCAGCAGCGGCCGGGAGACGGACATTCCGTCCGAGCAGTACTTC. This translates into CASSGRETDIPSEQYF. This rearrangement joins TRBV21-1 to TRBJ2-7; the table calls TRBD2, which could not be checked here. TRBV21-1 represents a pseudogene. The CDR3 is made up of 16 amino acids.